The rows below give T cell receptor beta chains drawn from one sample of a study of cytomegalovirus exposure and HLA in healthy donors. Only in-frame clones appear in the TCRdb table, and some are missing; sequencing was by immunoSEQ multiplex PCR. This table has around 69,000 clones, less than 85% appearing once. The sequenced sample was PBMCs. Receptors were obtained from a woman in her fifties or sixties in good health and CMV-seropositive. CDR3s include the opening cysteine and the closing phenylalanine or tryptophan. D genes are given only for firm matches. A clone size is listed for some rows: how often the clone was seen (once, few, many), or a class if it is expanded.

D gene	clone size	CDR3 length	V gene	J gene	CDR3 protein	CDR3 DNA
TRBD1	-	15	TRBV6-5	TRBJ2-1	CASSFTSGQVNEQFF	TGTGCCAGCAGTTTCACTTCGGGACAGGTCAATGAGCAGTTCTTC
-	-	13	TRBV14	TRBJ2-7	CASSQQQGYEQYF	TGTGCCAGCAGCCAGCAGCAGGGATACGAGCAGTACTTC
-	-	15	TRBV7-9	TRBJ2-4	CASSLGQTSKNIQYF	TGTGCCAGCAGCTTAGGACAGACCTCCAAAAACATTCAGTACTTC
TRBD2	-	13	TRBV29-1	TRBJ2-1	CSVEFGLDYEQFF	TGCAGCGTTGAATTTGGACTAGACTATGAGCAGTTCTTC
-	-	16	TRBV28	TRBJ2-5	CASTPPNYLLGETQYF	TGTGCCAGCACCCCCCCAAACTACCTCTTAGGAGAGACCCAGTACTTC
-	-	14	TRBV27	TRBJ2-5	CASSLTGDWETQYF	TGTGCCAGCAGTTTAACCGGAGATTGGGAGACCCAGTACTTC
TRBD2	-	16	TRBV27	TRBJ2-3	CASSSKRTSEPDTQYF	TGTGCCAGCAGTTCCAAACGGACTAGCGAGCCAGATACGCAGTATTTT
TRBD2	-	15	TRBV10-3	TRBJ2-1	CAISEGTKPGNEQFF	TGTGCCATCAGTGAGGGGACTAAACCGGGCAATGAGCAGTTCTTC
TRBD2	-	16	TRBV6-5	TRBJ2-3	CASSYSREGAADTQYF	TGTGCCAGCAGTTACTCGCGGGAGGGGGCCGCAGATACGCAGTATTTT
TRBD1	few	17	TRBV2	TRBJ1-5	CASSERQGVGNNQPQHF	TGTGCCAGCAGTGAGCGGCAGGGGGTTGGAAACAATCAGCCCCAGCATTTT
-	-	13	TRBV10-3	TRBJ1-1	CANRLEPATEAFF	TGTGCCAACAGGCTTGAGCCTGCCACTGAAGCTTTCTTT
TRBD1	-	17	TRBV27	TRBJ1-2	CASSKGAKTGLTIGYTF	TGTGCCAGCAGTAAGGGGGCCAAGACAGGGCTCACAATTGGCTACACCTTC
TRBD1	-	17	TRBV14	TRBJ2-7	CASSQRTGGLITYEQYF	TGTGCCAGCAGCCAAAGGACAGGGGGCCTTATTACCTACGAGCAGTACTTC
TRBD1	-	16	TRBV11-3	TRBJ2-1	CASSSFGTGAGNEQFF	TGTGCCAGCAGCTCCTTCGGGACAGGGGCTGGCAATGAGCAGTTCTTC
TRBD1	-	13	TRBV7-6	TRBJ1-2	CASSLPGGYGYTF	TGTGCCAGCAGCTTACCAGGGGGCTATGGCTACACCTTC
-	-	15	TRBV30	TRBJ1-2	CAWSVFTDFNYGYTF	TGTGCCTGGAGTGTATTCACTGATTTCAACTATGGCTACACCTTC
-	few	12	TRBV7-2	TRBJ1-1	CASSRGGTEAFF	TGTGCCAGCAGCAGAGGTGGGACTGAAGCTTTCTTT
TRBD1	-	15	TRBV27	TRBJ1-3	CASSFTGASGNTIYF	TGTGCCAGCAGTTTTACAGGGGCCTCTGGAAACACCATATATTTT
-	once	13	TRBV5-6	TRBJ2-7	CASSLAGPYEQYF	TGTGCCAGCAGCTTGGCAGGGCCCTACGAGCAGTACTTC
-	-	13	TRBV30	TRBJ1-3	CVTAGSSGNTIYF	TGCGTTACTGCGGGGAGCTCTGGAAACACCATATATTTT
-	-	16	TRBV11-2	TRBJ2-2	CASSLVVSTNTGELFF	TGTGCCAGCAGCTTAGTTGTTAGCACGAACACCGGGGAGCTGTTTTTT
-	few	12	TRBV6-6	TRBJ2-7	CASRSGPGEQYF	TGTGCCAGCAGGTCCGGTCCGGGCGAGCAGTACTTC
-	-	15	TRBV5-6	TRBJ1-5	CASSLFDSHNQPQHF	TGTGCCAGCAGCTTGTTTGACAGTCACAATCAGCCCCAGCATTTT
TRBD2	-	13	TRBV6-5	TRBJ2-1	CASSPAGAGEQFF	TGTGCCAGCAGCCCAGCGGGAGCGGGTGAGCAGTTCTTC
-	few	14	TRBV7-2	TRBJ1-1	CASSLGTGKTEAFF	TGTGCCAGCAGCTTAGGTACGGGGAAAACTGAAGCTTTCTTT
TRBD1	-	17	TRBV19	TRBJ2-7	CASSRDRGYGGVNEQYF	TGTGCCAGTAGCCGGGACAGGGGCTACGGAGGGGTGAACGAGCAGTACTTC
TRBD1	-	17	TRBV9	TRBJ1-2	CASSVGPGDSANYGYTF	TGTGCCAGCAGCGTAGGTCCCGGGGACAGCGCTAACTATGGCTACACCTTC
-	-	15	TRBV5-1	TRBJ2-7	CASFFKQKAAYEQYF	TGCGCCAGTTTTTTCAAGCAGAAGGCGGCATACGAGCAGTACTTC
-	-	16	TRBV9	TRBJ1-6	CASSVAADSYNSPLHF	TGTGCCAGCAGCGTAGCGGCGGACTCCTATAATTCACCCCTCCACTTT
-	-	13	TRBV4-1	TRBJ1-1	CASSLGADTEAFF	TGCGCCAGCAGCCTGGGGGCGGACACTGAAGCTTTCTTT
TRBD1	-	16	TRBV27	TRBJ2-3	CASSLQGQGFSDTQYF	TGTGCCAGCAGTCTCCAGGGACAGGGGTTTTCGGATACGCAGTATTTT
-	-	13	TRBV11-1	TRBJ2-3	CASSPESRDTQYF	TGTGCCAGCAGCCCTGAGAGTAGAGATACGCAGTATTTT
TRBD1	few	13	TRBV30	TRBJ1-3	CAWSTGTGNTIYF	TGTGCCTGGTCGACAGGGACTGGAAACACCATATATTTT
-	-	12	TRBV7-2	TRBJ1-2	CASSPDRKGYTF	TGTGCCAGCAGCCCCGACAGGAAAGGCTACACCTTC
-	few	11	TRBV28	TRBJ2-1	CASISTNEQFF	TGTGCCAGCATAAGCACCAATGAGCAGTTCTTC
TRBD1	-	16	TRBV10-3	TRBJ1-1	CAISESLQGASTEAFF	TGTGCCATCAGTGAGTCACTACAGGGGGCGAGTACTGAAGCTTTCTTT
TRBD1	-	14	TRBV5-4	TRBJ1-2	CASSLGGDSYGYTF	TGTGCCAGCAGCTTGGGGGGGGACAGCTATGGCTACACCTTC
-	-	17	TRBV4-1	TRBJ2-5	CASSPLVYRDTQETQYF	TGCGCCAGCAGCCCCCTAGTGTACCGGGACACCCAAGAGACCCAGTACTTC
-	few	17	TRBV4-3	TRBJ2-1	CASSQAPGGLTPREQFF	TGCGCCAGCAGCCAAGCTCCCGGCGGGCTTACGCCCCGCGAGCAGTTCTTC
-	-	17	TRBV11-2	TRBJ2-2	CASSLRAGTLNTGELFF	TGTGCCAGCAGCTTACGTGCCGGGACTCTTAACACCGGGGAGCTGTTTTTT
-	-	16	TRBV4-1	TRBJ1-2	CASSQDPGSSGDGYTF	TGCGCCAGCAGCCAAGATCCTGGGTCGTCGGGGGATGGCTACACCTTC
-	-	15	TRBV5-6	TRBJ1-5	CASSFSGSGNQPQHF	TGTGCCAGCAGCTTTTCAGGGTCCGGCAATCAGCCCCAGCATTTT
TRBD1	-	17	TRBV4-1	TRBJ2-2	CASSRSTGQGVTGELFF	TGCGCCAGCAGCCGATCAACGGGACAGGGAGTAACCGGGGAGCTGTTTTTT
-	-	12	TRBV29-1	TRBJ1-3	CSIRQGGNTIYF	TGCAGCATCAGGCAGGGGGGAAACACCATATATTTT
TRBD1	-	13	TRBV29-1	TRBJ1-4	CSVERDSNEKLFF	TGCAGCGTTGAAAGGGACAGTAATGAAAAACTGTTTTTT
-	-	17	TRBV4-3	TRBJ1-5	CASSQDATAGGNQPQHF	TGCGCCAGCAGCCAAGATGCCACCGCAGGGGGCAATCAGCCCCAGCATTTT
TRBD1	-	14	TRBV18	TRBJ1-1	CASSRDRGNTEAFF	TGTGCCAGCTCACGGGACAGGGGGAACACTGAAGCTTTCTTT
-	-	12	TRBV10-3	TRBJ2-7	CAIRADNHEQYF	TGTGCCATCAGGGCCGATAATCACGAGCAGTACTTC
TRBD1	-	15	TRBV7-3	TRBJ1-1	CASSVEQGATAEAFF	TGTGCCAGCAGCGTGGAACAGGGGGCGACCGCTGAAGCTTTCTTT